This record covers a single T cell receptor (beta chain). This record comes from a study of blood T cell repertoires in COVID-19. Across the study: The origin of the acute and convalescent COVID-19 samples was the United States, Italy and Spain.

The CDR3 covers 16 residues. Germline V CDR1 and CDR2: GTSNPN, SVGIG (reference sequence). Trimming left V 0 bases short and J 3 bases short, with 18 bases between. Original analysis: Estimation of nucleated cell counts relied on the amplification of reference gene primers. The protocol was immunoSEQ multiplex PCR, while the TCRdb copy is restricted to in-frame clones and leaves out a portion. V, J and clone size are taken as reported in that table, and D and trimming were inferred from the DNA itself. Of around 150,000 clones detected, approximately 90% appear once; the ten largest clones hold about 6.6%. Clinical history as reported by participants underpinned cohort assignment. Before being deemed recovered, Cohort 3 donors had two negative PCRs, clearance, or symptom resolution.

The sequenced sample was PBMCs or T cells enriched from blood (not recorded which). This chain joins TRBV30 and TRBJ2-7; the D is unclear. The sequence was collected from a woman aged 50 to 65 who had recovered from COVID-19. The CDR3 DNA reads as TGTGCCTGGAGTGTACTCGATCCTACTAAATTCTACGAGCAGTACTTC. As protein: CAWSVLDPTKFYEQYF.